This T cell receptor (beta chain) was sequenced for a study of molecular identifiers for immune sequencing clone quantification. TCRdb reanalysed the PCR reads using MiXCR and keeps one entry per CDR3 protein. The data contain under 600,000 distinct CDR3 sequences, around a fifth of them singletons. As CD8+CD4-CCR7+CD45RA+ cells, naive CD8 T cells were sorted. This TCR was sampled from a human donor in good health. Some libraries in this study had Jurkat cell RNA spiked in. Input material: naive CD8+ T cells from blood, with Jurkat cell RNA spiked in. Subset meaning: FACS-sorted CD8+CD4-CCR7+CD45RA+ naive T cells.

CDR3 DNA sequence: TGTGCCAGCAGCTATAGTCCAGCTCTCCCCAACGGGGAGCTGTTTTTT. Residues: CASSYSPALPNGELFF. The V and J genes are TRBV7-6 and TRBJ2-2; D is undetermined. Trimming shortened V by 4 bases and J by 7 bases, and 19 bases separated the two germline ends. The germline V gene has CDR1 SGHVS and CDR2 FNYEAQ. The CDR3 consists of 16 residues.